This record covers a single TCR beta chain. This entry belongs to a study of T cell changes during pregnancy in multiple sclerosis. The germline V gene encodes CDR1 SNHLY and CDR2 FYNNEI. Trimming removed 4 bases from V and 0 bases from J, with 10 bases in between. The CDR3 length is 15 residues. TCRdb's copy holds only in-frame clones and misses some; the assay was immunoSEQ multiplex PCR. Altogether around 57,000 clones are present, roughly 87% being singletons, with the ten largest covering approximately 6.6%. The sequencing used peripheral blood, collected in the third trimester of pregnancy. This chain joins TRBV2 and TRBJ2-1, with D hard to call. The TCR comes from a female donor in good health, enrolled as a control in a pregnancy study. CDR3 sequence: CASSAQAYSYNEQFF. Written as DNA, the CDR3 is TGTGCCAGCAGTGCGCAGGCCTACTCCTACAATGAGCAGTTCTTC.